This T cell receptor (beta chain) was obtained from a study of shared clonotypes between healthy human individuals. Profiled with immunoSEQ multiplex PCR; TCRdb holds only in-frame clones, not every one. Among about 1.1 million clones, approximately 80% were seen once, and the ten largest hold approximately 0.9%. CDR1 and CDR2 (germline): ENHRY, SYGVKD. The CDR3 length is 14 residues. J gave up 2 bases and V 3 bases, and 3 bases lay outside the gene matches. The gene calls are TRBV10-3 and TRBJ1-2; 7 nucleotides agree with TRBD1. The specimen was memory CD4+ T cells from PBMCs. Subset described: CD45RA-negative fraction. The clonotype originates from a man younger than 35 in good health. Some clones in this sample may be carry-over from other donors' samples. CDR3 DNA sequence: TGTGCCATCAGTGACCCGGACAGGAACTATGGCTACACCTTC. Protein product: CAISDPDRNYGYTF.